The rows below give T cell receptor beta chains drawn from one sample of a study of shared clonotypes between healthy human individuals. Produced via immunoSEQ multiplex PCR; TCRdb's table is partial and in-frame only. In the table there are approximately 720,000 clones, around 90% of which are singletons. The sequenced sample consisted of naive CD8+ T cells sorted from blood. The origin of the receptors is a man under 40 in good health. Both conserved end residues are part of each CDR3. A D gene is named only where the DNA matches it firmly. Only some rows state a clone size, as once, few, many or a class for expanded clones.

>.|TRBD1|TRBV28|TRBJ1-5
CASLYNRQGPVDQPQHF
TGTGCCAGCCTCTACAATAGACAGGGTCCAGTAGATCAGCCCCAGCATTTT
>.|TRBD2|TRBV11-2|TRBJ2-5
CASSLGNRGEGSETQYF
TGTGCCAGCAGCTTAGGGAACCGTGGGGAGGGGTCGGAGACCCAGTACTTC
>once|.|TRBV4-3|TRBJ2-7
CASSPSRMDGHSYEQYF
TGCGCCAGCAGCCCATCTCGGATGGACGGACATTCCTACGAGCAGTACTTC
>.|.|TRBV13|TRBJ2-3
CASSHVGTGTDTQYF
TGTGCCAGCAGCCACGTAGGCACAGGGACAGATACGCAGTATTTT
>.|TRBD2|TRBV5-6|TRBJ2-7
CASSPPGGSYEQYF
TGTGCCAGCAGCCCGCCGGGGGGGTCCTACGAGCAGTACTTC
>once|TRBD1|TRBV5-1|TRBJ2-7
CASSGALGDSSYEQYF
TGCGCCAGCAGCGGGGCTTTGGGGGACAGCTCCTACGAGCAGTACTTC
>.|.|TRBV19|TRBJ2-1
CASSGQGYNEQFF
TGTGCCAGTAGTGGGCAGGGCTACAATGAGCAGTTCTTC
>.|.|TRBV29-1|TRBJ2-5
CSDNGHLNQETQYF
TGCAGCGACAATGGACACCTAAACCAAGAGACCCAGTACTTC
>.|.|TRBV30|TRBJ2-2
CAWSVGIGTGELFF
TGTGCCTGGAGTGTGGGTATCGGGACCGGGGAGCTGTTTTTT
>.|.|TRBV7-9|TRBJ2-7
CASSLGAYEQYF
TGTGCCAGCAGCTTGGGTGCCTACGAGCAGTACTTC